Shown below are 12 T cell receptor beta chains from a single sample sequenced in a study of cytomegalovirus exposure and HLA in healthy donors. The PCR had 60 Vbeta and 13 Jbeta primers. Measured with immunoSEQ multiplex PCR; TCRdb has only the in-frame clones, and not every one. The sample records some 140,000 clones, roughly 85% being singletons. Sequencing input: PBMCs. Source of these receptors: a man in his forties in good health and CMV-seropositive.

Turning to this clone: The junction differs from germline at one of its ends, possibly a read error. The genes are TRBV7-7 and TRBJ1-1, with 7 bases lining up with TRBD1. Germline V lookup: CDR1 SSHAT, CDR2 FNYEAQ (reference sequence). The CDR3 runs 13 residues. CDR3 amino acids: CASSLGTDTEAFF. CDR3 sequence (DNA): TGTGCTAGCAGCTTAGGGACAGACACTGAAGCTTTCTTT.

The chain has TRBV5-5 and TRBJ2-2; 7 bases fit TRBD2. The J segment lost 8 bases and the V segment lost 4 bases, leaving 5 bases of the junction unmatched. The CDR3 length is 13 residues. The germline V gene encodes CDR1 SGHKS and CDR2 YYEKEE (reference sequence). The CDR3 sequence is CASSRPGGGELFF. CDR3 sequence (DNA): TGTGCCAGCAGCCGCCCGGGGGGTGGGGAGCTGTTTTTT.

The chain uses TRBV15 and TRBJ1-2; 11 bases match TRBD1. The CDR3 extends over 14 amino acids. Germline V lookup: CDR1 LNHNV, CDR2 YYDKDF (reference sequence). The trim removed 1 base at V and 8 bases at J, leaving 3 bases unmatched. CDR3 region: CATSRVRTGGGYTF. As DNA, the CDR3 is TGTGCCACCAGCAGAGTTAGGACAGGGGGCGGCTACACCTTC.

The genes are TRBV4-1 and TRBJ2-3; possible D gene TRBD2, 5 bases. The CDR3 is 14 amino acids. In germline, CDR1 is MGHRA, CDR2 YSYEKL. V lost 3 bases, J lost 6 bases, and 13 bases lay in between. The CDR3 DNA is TGCGCCAGCAGCCACGAGGGATTGGGGGATACGCAGTATTTT. Its translation is CASSHEGLGDTQYF.

The rearrangement uses TRBV28 and TRBJ2-7; D is possibly TRBD2 (6 bases). CDR3 size: 12 residues. The germline V and J ends were trimmed by 7 bases and 6 bases, with 13 bases remaining between them. From germline, CDR1 is MDHEN and CDR2 SYDVKM. The CDR3 protein is CASMTSWGEQYF. The DNA of the CDR3 is TGTGCCAGCATGACTAGTTGGGGCGAGCAGTACTTC.

This clone came up once. The chain carries TRBV6-5 and TRBJ1-5; D gene unclear. Germline CDR1 and CDR2: MNHEY and SVGAGI. The CDR3 extends over 14 amino acids. Trimming left V 5 bases short and J 2 bases short, with 10 bases between. This CDR3 is CASSRQLGNQPQHF. For the CDR3, the DNA is TGTGCCAGCAGTAGACAATTGGGCAATCAGCCCCAGCATTTT.

V usage is TRBV30 and J usage is TRBJ1-2; tentative D call: TRBD1 (5 bases). V lost 4 bases, J lost 4 bases, and 10 bases lay in between. Per the germline V gene, CDR1 is GTSNPN and CDR2 is SVGIG (reference sequence). The CDR3 sequence is 12 residues long. In nucleotides, the CDR3 is TGTGCCTGGACTGGGGACTTCTATGGCTACACCTTC. Translation: CAWTGDFYGYTF.

This clone came up once. This sequence joins TRBV27 and TRBJ2-1, with D possibly matching TRBD1 (6 bases). The V end lost 7 bases, the J end lost 6 bases, and 19 bases lay between the germline ends. Germline assignment: CDR1 MNHEY and CDR2 SMNVEV (reference sequence). The CDR3 consists of 15 residues. CDR3 nucleotide sequence: TGTGCCAGCACTGAGGGTACTTTCAGGGGCAATGAGCAGTTCTTC. Translation gives CASTEGTFRGNEQFF.

The gene calls are TRBV2 and TRBJ2-3; tentatively, D is TRBD1 (5 bases). Trimming cost V 5 bases and J 4 bases, with 13 bases left between them. The germline gives CDR1 SNHLY, CDR2 FYNNEI. This CDR3 comprises 14 residues. The CDR3 sequence: CASSSQGTPDTQYF. The CDR3 DNA reads TGTGCCAGCAGTAGTCAGGGTACCCCAGATACGCAGTATTTT.

The chain uses TRBV5-4 and TRBJ2-7; 9 positions agree with TRBD1. This CDR3 is built from 15 residues. The ends lost 2 bases at V and 6 bases at J; junction bases unmatched: 9. CDR1 and CDR2 (germline): SGHNT, YYREEE (reference sequence). CDR3 protein: CASSFGDRAGSEQYF. CDR3 coding DNA: TGTGCCAGCAGCTTTGGGGACAGGGCAGGCAGCGAGCAGTACTTC.

A few counts support this clone. The chain employs TRBV4-1 and TRBJ1-1, with D possibly matching TRBD1 (6 bases). CDR1 and CDR2 (germline): MGHRA, YSYEKL. V was cut by 1 base and J by 7 bases, with 7 bases left in between. The CDR3 consists of 12 residues. The CDR3 bases are TGCGCCAGCAGCCAAGGGACAGTTGAAGCTTTCTTT. Its protein product is CASSQGTVEAFF.

The chain combines TRBV2 with TRBJ2-3; the match to TRBD2 covers 10 bases. CDR1 SNHLY and CDR2 FYNNEI come from the germline V gene. The CDR3 length is 13 residues. J gave up 7 bases and V 11 bases, and 9 bases lay outside the gene matches. CDR3 nucleotide sequence: TGTGCCGGCACTAGCGGGGTAGTGAATACGCAGTATTTT. Translated: CAGTSGVVNTQYF.